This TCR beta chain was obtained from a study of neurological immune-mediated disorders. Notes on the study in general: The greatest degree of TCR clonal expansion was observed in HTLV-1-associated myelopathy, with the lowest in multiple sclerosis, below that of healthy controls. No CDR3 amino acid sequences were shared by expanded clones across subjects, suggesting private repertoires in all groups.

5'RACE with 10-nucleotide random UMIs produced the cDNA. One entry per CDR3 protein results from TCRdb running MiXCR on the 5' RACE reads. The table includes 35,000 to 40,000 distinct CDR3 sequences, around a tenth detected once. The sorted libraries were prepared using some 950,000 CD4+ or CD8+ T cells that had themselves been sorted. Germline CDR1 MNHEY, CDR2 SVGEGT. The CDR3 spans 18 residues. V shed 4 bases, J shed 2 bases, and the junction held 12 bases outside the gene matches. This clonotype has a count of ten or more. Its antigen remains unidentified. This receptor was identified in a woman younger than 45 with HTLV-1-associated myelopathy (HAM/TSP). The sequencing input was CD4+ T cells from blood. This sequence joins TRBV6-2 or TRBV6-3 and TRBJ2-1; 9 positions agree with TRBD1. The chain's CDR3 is CASSSDPTGGYPYNEQFF. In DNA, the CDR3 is TGTGCCAGCAGTTCCGATCCAACAGGGGGCTACCCCTACAATGAGCAGTTCTTC.